This T cell receptor beta chain was retrieved from a study of regulatory T cells in long-lasting Graves disease. Arm-PCR of CDR3 regions with iRepertoire HTBI primers generated TCR beta libraries. MiXCR, run by TCRdb on the multiplex PCR reads, gives a single entry per CDR3 protein. The sample shows roughly 510,000 distinct CDR3 sequences, roughly 16% of them seen only once. As to time point: newly diagnosed GD, antithyroid drugs for less than 3 months. RNA isolated from PBMCs was used to make the TCR library. The diagnosis of Graves' disease used American Thyroid Association guidelines. The sample holds a few counts of this clonotype. Trimming took off 2 bases at V and 0 bases at J, with 16 bases between the two ends. Germline-derived CDR1 and CDR2 are MNHEY and SMNVEV (reference sequence). This CDR3 spans 18 amino acids. The sample was also reused in another study, on T cells in Graves' hyperthyroidism and ophthalmopathy. As reported in that work: Each diagnosis was grounded in clinical symptoms, serum thyroxine and TRAb, thyroid ultrasound, and orbital computed tomography.

This sequence joins TRBV27 and TRBJ2-2, with a weak D call TRBD2 (5 bases). The material sequenced was peripheral blood mononuclear cells (PBMCs), taken at new diagnosis, from a patient treated with antithyroid drugs. This receptor was taken from a man younger than 35 with Graves disease. The CDR3 is CASSLTEVPITNTGELFF. The DNA of the CDR3 is TGTGCCAGCAGTTTAACGGAGGTCCCGATTACGAACACCGGGGAGCTGTTTTTT.